The entry below describes one T cell receptor beta chain. Its antigen is currently not known. No base quality values were provided; no much bigger clone lies one nucleotide off. In the prospective study, participants were about 18 to 95 years old, resided in about two dozen geographic areas of the United States, and were enrolled through a virtual design. In the prospective study, cohorts were assigned on the basis of participant-reported clinical history obtained from a screening survey and a study questionnaire. Recovered participants in ImmuneRACE Cohort 3 were defined as having two consecutive negative NP/OP PCR tests, clearance from a healthcare professional, or resolution of symptoms. Mobile phlebotomists in the prospective study collected whole blood, serum and a nasopharyngeal or oropharyngeal swab from every participant. Participants in the prospective study had the option to provide additional blood draws and questionnaires over a roughly 2-month period. Before DNA extraction, prospective study blood samples were shipped either frozen or at room temperature.

TCRbeta CDR3 regions were amplified from genomic DNA by means of the immunoSEQ Assay, a bias-controlled multiplex PCR. Per the authors' processing: Within the assay, amplification of reference gene primers was used to estimate how many nucleated cells each sample contained. To quantify the absolute abundance of each unique TCRbeta CDR3 rearrangement, sequence reads were collapsed and filtered. Productive Simpson clonality was computed per sample as the square root of Simpson's diversity index over productive rearrangements. What TCRdb holds here is the immuneACCESS table cut down to in-frame rearrangements. Part of the clones is not present; checked against another copy, under half of the missing clones reflect an unresolved V gene, and the others are unexplained. The V and J calls and clone size are taken from that table; D and trimming were inferred from the DNA. This sample gives fewer than 400,000 clones in total; over 70% of them show up just once. Jointly, the top ten make up around 5% of the sample.

The sample is drawn from a study of blood T cell repertoires in COVID-19 (dated by TCRdb to about 2020). About the investigation overall: Samples covering the acute and convalescent phases of COVID-19 were provided by collaborators in the United States, Italy and Spain. The samples were drawn from two sources: the first 160 participants of the ongoing ImmuneRACE study, and 1,200 or so subjects contributed by 6 global collaborators. Deeply sampled blood TCRbeta repertoires from subjects exposed to, actively infected with, or recovered from COVID-19 were included in the dataset. The prospective study material was composed of cDNA or gDNA derived from T cells, B-cell-depleted T cells, or PBMCs. Nearly every sample came with metadata listing a de-identified subject ID, COVID-19 status, age in years and sex. A freely available public database, intended as a resource for researchers studying the immune response to SARS-CoV-2, is where the repertoires were released. HLA class I and class II types, where available, came from metadata supplied by the sample provider rather than from assay-based typing.

There are 15 amino acids in the CDR3, from cysteine to phenylalanine inclusive. Left in the record is the CDR3 DNA by itself, 45 bases read in frame from the first base. CDR1 and CDR2 are read off the germline V gene as SGHRS and YFSETQ. Relative to germline, V is missing 0 bases and J is missing 1 base, with 3 bases of the junction outside any gene match. Beyond this particular receptor, the publication reports: Clinical and demographic metadata were provided uncurated, with the amount varying by source and participant.

Sequenced sample: PBMCs or T cells enriched from blood (not recorded which). The sequence came from a man aged 30 to 39 who had recovered from COVID-19. The chain joins TRBV5-1 to TRBJ2-7; 8 junctional bases match TRBD1. The CDR3: CASSLVGTGSYEQYF. The DNA sequence is given as TGCGCCAGCAGCTTGGTCGGGACAGGTTCCTACGAGCAGTACTTC.